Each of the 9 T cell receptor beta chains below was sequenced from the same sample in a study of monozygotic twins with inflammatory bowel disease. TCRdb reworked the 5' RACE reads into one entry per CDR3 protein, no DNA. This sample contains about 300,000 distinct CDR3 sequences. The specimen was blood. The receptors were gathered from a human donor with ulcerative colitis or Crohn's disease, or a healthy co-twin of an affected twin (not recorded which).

CDR3: CASSLAPRDTQYF. J is TRBJ2-3 and V is TRBV7-9. Per the germline V gene, CDR1 is SEHNR and CDR2 is FQNEAQ (reference sequence). The CDR3 is 13 amino acids.

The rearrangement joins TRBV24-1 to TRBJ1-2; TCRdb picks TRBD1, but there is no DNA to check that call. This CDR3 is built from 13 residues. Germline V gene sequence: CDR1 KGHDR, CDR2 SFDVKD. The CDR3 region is CATSSTGGAPYTF.

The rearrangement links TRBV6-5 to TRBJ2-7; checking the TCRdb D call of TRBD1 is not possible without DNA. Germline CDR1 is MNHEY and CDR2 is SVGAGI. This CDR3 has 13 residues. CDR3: CASRRDGTYEQYF.

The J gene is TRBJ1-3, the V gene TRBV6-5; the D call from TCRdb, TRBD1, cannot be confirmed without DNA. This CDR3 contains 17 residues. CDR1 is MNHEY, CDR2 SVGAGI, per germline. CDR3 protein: CASSYSWGLGTGNTIYF.

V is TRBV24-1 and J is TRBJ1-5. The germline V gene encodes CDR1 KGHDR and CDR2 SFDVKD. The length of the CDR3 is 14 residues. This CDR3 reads CATSDPRHNQPQHF.

Here the CDR3 reads CASSKNPLSDTQYF. V usage is TRBV19 and J usage is TRBJ2-3. CDR1 and CDR2 from the germline V gene are LNHDA and SQIVND (reference sequence). The length of the CDR3 is 14 residues.

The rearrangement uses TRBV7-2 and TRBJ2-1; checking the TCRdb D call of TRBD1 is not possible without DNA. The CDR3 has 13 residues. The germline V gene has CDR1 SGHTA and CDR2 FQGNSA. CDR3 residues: CASSGGGNNEQFF.

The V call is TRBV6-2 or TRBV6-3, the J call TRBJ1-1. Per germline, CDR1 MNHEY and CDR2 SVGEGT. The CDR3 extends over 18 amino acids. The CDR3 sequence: CASSYVGGSAVLNTEAFF.

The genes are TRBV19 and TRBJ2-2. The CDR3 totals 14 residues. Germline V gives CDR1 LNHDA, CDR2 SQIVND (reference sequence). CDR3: CASSVHGNTGELFF.